A selection of T cell receptor beta chains follows, all from one sample in a study of T cell changes during pregnancy in multiple sclerosis. Method: immunoSEQ multiplex PCR; TCRdb's copy keeps in-frame clones and lacks some. Altogether about 98,000 clones are present, 92% being singletons, with the ten largest covering approximately 2%. Sequenced material: peripheral blood, taken after pregnancy. These receptors all come from a female donor in good health, enrolled as a control in a pregnancy study. Each CDR3 is given with its conserved first and last residue. Fields, in order: J gene, D gene, V gene, clone size, CDR3 protein, CDR3 DNA. A D gene is named only where the DNA matches it firmly. Clone size is stated in some rows and not others, as once, few, many or a class when expanded.

TRBJ1-1	.	TRBV15	.	CATSRDQGSGTKAFF	TGTGCCACCAGCAGAGATCAGGGGTCAGGAACGAAAGCTTTCTTT
TRBJ1-5	TRBD1	TRBV5-6	.	CASSLADRGNQPQHF	TGTGCCAGCAGCTTGGCGGACAGGGGTAATCAGCCCCAGCATTTT
TRBJ2-5	TRBD2	TRBV5-1	.	CASSARLAGSQETQYF	TGCGCCAGCAGCGCCCGACTAGCGGGATCCCAAGAGACCCAGTACTTC
TRBJ1-2	.	TRBV5-1	.	CASNLGSRDGYTF	TGCGCCAGCAACCTGGGGAGCCGGGATGGCTACACCTTC
TRBJ2-1	.	TRBV5-1	.	CASSLSGDTDYNEQFF	TGCGCCAGCAGCTTGTCGGGGGATACAGACTACAATGAGCAGTTCTTC
TRBJ2-7	TRBD2	TRBV7-6	.	CASSLHSGYEQYF	TGTGCCAGCAGCTTACATAGCGGGTACGAGCAGTACTTC
TRBJ2-1	TRBD1	TRBV15	.	CATSRDMTGGGNEQFF	TGTGCCACCAGCAGAGATATGACAGGGGGCGGGAATGAGCAGTTCTTC
TRBJ2-1	TRBD2	TRBV15	.	CATRTSGRSSYNEQFF	TGTGCCACCAGGACAAGCGGGAGAAGCTCTTACAATGAGCAGTTCTTC
TRBJ2-7	TRBD1	TRBV5-6	.	CASSDPGQGAHEQYF	TGTGCCAGCAGCGACCCGGGACAGGGGGCCCACGAGCAGTACTTC
TRBJ2-7	.	TRBV5-8	.	CASRNQGNYEQYF	TGTGCCAGCAGAAATCAGGGGAACTACGAGCAGTACTTC
TRBJ2-1	.	TRBV10-3	.	CAISETTGNEQFF	TGTGCCATCAGTGAGACGACGGGGAATGAGCAGTTCTTC
TRBJ1-5	TRBD1	TRBV28	once	CASSPFPPDRPDQPQHF	TGTGCCAGCAGTCCATTCCCCCCGGACAGGCCTGATCAGCCCCAGCATTTT
TRBJ1-5	TRBD1	TRBV19	.	CASVLGQGGGQPQHF	TGTGCCAGTGTCCTCGGACAGGGCGGAGGACAGCCCCAGCATTTT
TRBJ2-5	.	TRBV7-9	.	CASSDPGIGQETQYF	TGTGCCAGCAGCGATCCGGGGATAGGGCAAGAGACCCAGTACTTC
TRBJ2-5	.	TRBV5-1	.	CASSLGLTRRQETQYF	TGCGCCAGCAGCTTGGGGTTGACGCGGCGCCAAGAGACCCAGTACTTC
TRBJ1-3	.	TRBV19	.	CASSIVGGTGNTIYF	TGTGCCAGTAGTATAGTCGGAGGGACTGGAAACACCATATATTTT
TRBJ2-2	.	TRBV14	.	CASSQEIAGVHTGELFF	TGTGCCAGCAGCCAAGAAATAGCAGGGGTACACACCGGGGAGCTGTTTTTT
TRBJ1-5	TRBD1	TRBV18	.	CASSPGQGKVQPQHF	TGTGCCAGCTCACCGGGACAGGGAAAGGTTCAGCCCCAGCATTTT
TRBJ2-1	TRBD2	TRBV5-4	.	CASQGLANEQFF	TGTGCCAGCCAAGGACTAGCCAATGAGCAGTTCTTC
TRBJ1-2	.	TRBV6-1	.	CASSESLIGHFYGYTF	TGTGCCAGCAGTGAAAGTCTGATCGGACATTTCTATGGCTACACCTTC
TRBJ2-6	TRBD1	TRBV6-5	.	CASSYGQGSGANVLTF	TGTGCCAGCAGTTACGGACAGGGCTCTGGGGCCAACGTCCTGACTTTC
TRBJ2-3	.	TRBV5-6	.	CASSSPDTYTDTQYF	TGTGCCAGCAGCTCCCCAGACACCTACACAGATACGCAGTATTTT
TRBJ2-7	.	TRBV11-2	.	CASSRDRGRMLYEQYF	TGTGCCAGCAGCAGAGACCGGGGTCGGATGCTCTACGAGCAGTACTTC
TRBJ2-5	.	TRBV19	.	CASRSGRATLTGETQYF	TGTGCCAGTAGATCAGGCAGGGCAACACTCACAGGGGAGACCCAGTACTTC
TRBJ2-7	TRBD2	TRBV15	.	CATSTTSGRYYEQYF	TGTGCCACCAGCACGACTAGCGGGAGATACTACGAGCAGTACTTC
TRBJ2-1	.	TRBV27	.	CASRPGQAINEQFF	TGTGCCAGCAGACCGGGACAAGCTATTAATGAGCAGTTCTTC
TRBJ1-4	.	TRBV18	.	CASSPPTGEKLFF	TGTGCCAGCTCACCACCGACGGGAGAAAAACTGTTTTTT
TRBJ1-2	.	TRBV15	once	CATKSSPDYGYTF	TGTGCCACTAAATCTTCGCCGGACTATGGCTACACCTTC
TRBJ1-1	TRBD1	TRBV4-1	.	CASSQVPLRRDRGSGGGTEAFF	TGCGCCAGCAGCCAAGTTCCCCTACGCCGGGACAGGGGGTCTGGTGGGGGCACTGAAGCTTTCTTT
TRBJ1-4	.	TRBV6-1	.	CASIPSHGRRKLFF	TGTGCCAGCATCCCAAGCCATGGGAGGAGAAAACTGTTTTTT
TRBJ2-7	TRBD2	TRBV7-8	.	CASSLGPGGGSILHEQYF	TGTGCCAGCAGCTTAGGTCCTGGGGGGGGAAGTATATTGCACGAGCAGTACTTC
TRBJ2-5	.	TRBV5-1	.	CASSADSLQETQYF	TGCGCCAGCAGCGCCGACAGCTTACAAGAGACCCAGTACTTC
TRBJ1-1	.	TRBV5-1	.	CASRQGQATEAFF	TGCGCCAGCAGACAGGGTCAAGCGACTGAAGCTTTCTTT
TRBJ2-1	TRBD2	TRBV7-9	.	CASSFSAGGNEQFF	TGTGCCAGCAGCTTTTCGGCGGGAGGCAATGAGCAGTTCTTC
TRBJ2-1	.	TRBV2	.	CASSVLRGNEQFF	TGTGCCAGCAGTGTATTGCGGGGCAATGAGCAGTTCTTC
TRBJ2-1	.	TRBV4-2	.	CASSQDKPLGSYNEQFF	TGTGCCAGCAGCCAAGATAAGCCTCTCGGGTCCTACAATGAGCAGTTCTTC
TRBJ1-5	.	TRBV7-9	.	CASSLVAGSNQPQHF	TGTGCCAGCAGCTTAGTTGCGGGGAGCAATCAGCCCCAGCATTTT
TRBJ2-7	.	TRBV6-6	.	CASSYTLSEQYF	TGTGCCAGCAGCTATACCTTAAGCGAGCAGTACTTC
TRBJ2-7	.	TRBV6-1	.	CASSEGPGPTSYEQYF	TGTGCCAGCAGTGAAGGTCCAGGGCCTACCTCCTACGAGCAGTACTTC
TRBJ1-1	.	TRBV9	.	CASSAGGGAGNTEAFF	TGTGCCAGCAGCGCAGGCGGGGGCGCAGGGAACACTGAAGCTTTCTTT
TRBJ1-2	.	TRBV5-6	.	CASRNNGQNYGYTF	TGTGCCAGCAGGAACAATGGACAGAACTATGGCTACACCTTC
TRBJ2-7	TRBD2	TRBV7-7	.	CASSSLAGAHEQYF	TGTGCTAGCAGCTCCCTAGCGGGAGCGCACGAGCAGTACTTC
TRBJ2-2	TRBD2	TRBV10-2	.	CASSEGLAGVNTGELFF	TGCGCCAGCAGTGAGGGACTAGCGGGAGTGAACACCGGGGAGCTGTTTTTT
TRBJ2-5	TRBD1	TRBV6-5	.	CASRETGRETQYF	TGTGCCAGCAGGGAGACAGGGAGAGAGACCCAGTACTTC
TRBJ2-3	.	TRBV15	few	CATSRDLRGGVDDTQYF	TGTGCCACCAGCAGAGATCTGCGGGGCGGGGTAGACGATACGCAGTATTTT
TRBJ2-5	TRBD1	TRBV5-1	.	CASSLTGDEETQYF	TGCGCCAGCAGCTTGACAGGGGACGAAGAGACCCAGTACTTC
TRBJ2-1	TRBD1	TRBV6-5	once	CASSYGTGGLIEQFF	TGTGCCAGCAGTTACGGGACAGGGGGGTTGATTGAGCAGTTCTTC
TRBJ2-1	.	TRBV27	.	CASSAGQLYWDEQFF	TGTGCCAGCAGCGCAGGACAGCTGTACTGGGATGAGCAGTTCTTC
TRBJ2-2	.	TRBV7-8	.	CASSLVPWAINTGELFF	TGTGCCAGCAGCTTAGTACCGTGGGCTATTAACACCGGGGAGCTGTTTTTT
TRBJ2-5	.	TRBV18	.	CASSQDNQETQYF	TGTGCCAGCTCTCAGGACAACCAAGAGACCCAGTACTTC
TRBJ2-7	.	TRBV18	once	CASSDQATSYEQYF	TGTGCCAGCTCAGATCAAGCGACCTCCTACGAGCAGTACTTC
TRBJ2-7	TRBD1	TRBV27	once	CASSLSPRGPESLPIHYEQYF	TGTGCCAGCAGTTTATCGCCCAGGGGGCCCGAGTCCCTGCCGATCCACTACGAGCAGTACTTC
TRBJ1-2	.	TRBV18	.	CASSSSRGASGYTF	TGTGCCAGCTCGTCCTCTAGGGGCGCGAGTGGCTACACCTTC
TRBJ2-7	TRBD1	TRBV4-1	.	CASSQGGTGTGGLYEQYF	TGCGCCAGCAGCCAAGGGGGGACCGGGACAGGGGGCCTCTACGAGCAGTACTTC